The 19 T cell receptor beta chains below were found in one sample sequenced in a study of Ad26.COV2.S vaccination and SARS-CoV-2 variants. The treatment denotes: about 20 received Ad26.COV2.S at low or high dose, single or two shots; roughly five received placebo; per-sample allocation not given. After the first vaccine or placebo injection, samples were drawn on day 63. Sequencing used immunoSEQ multiplex PCR; TCRdb keeps in-frame clones, though not all of them. Among approximately 500,000 clones listed, around 88% were seen once. The sample was peripheral blood, taken in a trial of Ad26.COV2.S vaccine versus placebo. The receptors shown here come from a person aged 18-65 years who received the Ad26.COV2.S COVID-19 vaccine or a placebo.

The chain uses TRBV18 and TRBJ2-7, with no clear D. This CDR3 has 15 residues. V lost 8 bases, J lost 6 bases, and 23 bases lay in between. From germline, CDR1 is KGHSH and CDR2 LQKENI. CDR3 sequence (DNA): TGTGCCAGCACCTCCACCGCGTCCTGGGTGGCCGAGCAGTACTTC. Amino acid sequence: CASTSTASWVAEQYF. The full variable domain, with the rest looked up from reference TRBV18 and TRBJ2-7, is NAGVMQNPRHLVRRRGQEARLRCSPMKGHSHVYWYRQLPEEGLKFMVYLQKENIIDESGMPKERFSAEFPKEGPSILRIQQVVRGDSAAYFCASTSTASWVAEQYFGPGTRLTVT.

This rearrangement joins TRBV7-2 to TRBJ2-2; no clear D. The germline V gene encodes CDR1 SGHTA and CDR2 FQGNSA. V lost 1 base and J 7 bases, leaving 10 bases between the germline ends. The CDR3 contains 14 residues. CDR3 region: CASSLGGVFGELFF. Written as DNA, the CDR3 is TGTGCCAGCAGCTTAGGGGGTGTTTTCGGGGAGCTGTTTTTT.

This chain connects TRBV10-2 to TRBJ2-7; the D is unclear. The length of the CDR3 is 13 residues. V dropped 10 bases and J dropped 0 bases, with 13 bases sitting between them. The germline gives CDR1 WSHSY, CDR2 SAAADI. CDR3 DNA: TGCGCCACCACGCTCGGGTCCTCCTACGAGCAGTACTTC. Its translation: CATTLGSSYEQYF.

CDR3 coding DNA: TGTGCCAGCAGAGTGCAGCACAGGGGGCGCACCTACGAGCAGTACTTC. Translated: CASRVQHRGRTYEQYF. The chain couples TRBV28 to TRBJ2-7, with 9 bases lining up with TRBD1. There are 16 residues in the CDR3. CDR1 and CDR2 from the germline V gene are MDHEN and SYDVKM. V shed 6 bases, J shed 2 bases, and the junction held 11 bases outside the gene matches.

The chain uses TRBV7-2 and TRBJ2-1; maybe TRBD1 (5 bases). Deletions cut 5 bases from V and 1 base from J, with 9 bases between. The germline CDR1 and CDR2 sequences are SGHTA and FQGNSA. The CDR3 totals 14 residues. The CDR3 DNA sequence: TGTGCCAGCAGCCGTAGGGGTTCCTACAATGAGCAGTTCTTC. Its protein product is CASSRRGSYNEQFF.

The chain couples TRBV24-1 to TRBJ2-1; tentative D call: TRBD2 (5 bases). The CDR3 has 13 residues. The V end lost 4 bases, the J end lost 7 bases, and 10 bases lay between the germline ends. The germline V gene encodes CDR1 KGHDR and CDR2 SFDVKD. The CDR3 spells CATSERLTNEQFF. The CDR3, as DNA: TGTGCCACCAGTGAACGACTAACGAATGAGCAGTTCTTC.

The CDR3: CASSQGQGALVETQYF. CDR3 DNA: TGTGCCAGCAGCCAAGGGCAGGGGGCGCTTGTTGAGACCCAGTACTTC. V is TRBV5-5 and J is TRBJ2-5; TRBD1 aligns across 8 bases. V lost 4 bases, J lost 5 bases, and 13 bases stayed unmatched. The germline CDR1 and CDR2 sequences are SGHKS and YYEKEE (reference sequence). This CDR3 has 16 residues.

J is TRBJ1-2 and V is TRBV7-2, with unresolved D. V shed 3 bases and J shed 6 bases, with 14 bases lying between them. This CDR3 contains 14 residues. Per the germline V gene, CDR1 is SGHTA and CDR2 is FQGNSA. The CDR3 DNA follows: TGTGCCAGCAGCTTTCCCCGGGCGAGGGATGGCTACACCTTC. Protein product: CASSFPRARDGYTF.

The CDR3 bases are TGCGCCAGCAGCCCCCAAACGACGGGATCTGGAAACACCATATATTTT. This encodes CASSPQTTGSGNTIYF. The genes are TRBV4-1 and TRBJ1-3; D is undetermined. The CDR3 consists of 16 residues. V was clipped by 4 bases and J by 1 base, with 14 bases between them. CDR1 is MGHRA and CDR2 is YSYEKL in the germline V gene.

The rearrangement joins TRBV28 to TRBJ1-1; the D is unclear. Germline V gene sequence: CDR1 MDHEN, CDR2 SYDVKM. CDR3 length: 14 residues. V dropped 7 bases and J dropped 1 base, with 13 bases sitting between them. CDR3 region: CASNHWAKNTEAFF. The CDR3 DNA follows: TGTGCCAGCAACCATTGGGCCAAGAACACTGAAGCTTTCTTT.

The rearrangement uses TRBV2 and TRBJ1-2; tentative D call: TRBD1 (5 bases). The CDR3 totals 14 residues. Germline V gives CDR1 SNHLY, CDR2 FYNNEI. Trimming took 3 bases from V and 0 from J, leaving 8 bases between them. CDR3 DNA: TGTGCCAGCAGTGATCAGACAGCTAACTATGGCTACACCTTC. Its protein product is CASSDQTANYGYTF.

The chain recombines TRBV2 with TRBJ2-3, with D perhaps being TRBD1 or TRBD2 (6 bases each). From germline, CDR1 is SNHLY and CDR2 FYNNEI. Trimming shortened V by 1 base and J by 2 bases, and 19 bases separated the two germline ends. This CDR3 has 18 residues. This CDR3 reads CASSEVLLARGPTDTQYF. The CDR3 bases are TGTGCCAGCAGTGAAGTGCTACTAGCTCGGGGGCCCACAGATACGCAGTATTTT. The entire variable domain, with the rest obtained from reference TRBV2 and TRBJ2-3, is as follows: EPEVTQTPSHQVTQMGQEVILRCVPISNHLYFYWYRQILGQKVEFLVSFYNNEISEKSEIFDDQFSVERPDGSNFTLKIRSTKLEDSAMYFCASSEVLLARGPTDTQYFGPGTRLTVL.

This clone was recorded a few times. The chain couples TRBV28 to TRBJ1-2; maybe TRBD1 (5 bases). V lost 6 bases and J lost 4, with 12 bases in between. This CDR3 spans 13 amino acids. CDR1 and CDR2 from the germline V gene are MDHEN and SYDVKM. The CDR3 here is CASRADSPYGYTF. The DNA of the CDR3 is TGTGCCAGCAGGGCTGACAGTCCCTATGGCTACACCTTC.

The chain has TRBV14 and TRBJ1-2; no reliable D call. The V end was cut by 0 bases, the J end by 5 bases, with 10 bases between. The germline V gene encodes CDR1 SGHDN and CDR2 FVKESK. The CDR3 has 14 residues. CDR3 coding DNA: TGTGCCAGCAGCCAAGATGCCTCCACGTATGGCTACACCTTC. It is translated as CASSQDASTYGYTF.

The V and J genes are TRBV3-1 (or the pseudogene TRBV3-2) and TRBJ2-1; D ambiguous. The germline gives CDR1 LGHDT, CDR2 YNNKEL (reference sequence). Trimming took 3 bases from V and 9 from J, leaving 15 bases between them. The CDR3 has 14 amino acids. CDR3 nucleotide sequence: TGTGCCAGCAGCCAGGAGCCGCGCAGTCTTGAGCAGTTCTTC. Amino acid sequence: CASSQEPRSLEQFF.

Notes on this clone: Different DNA sequences within this sample yield the same CDR3. The chain uses TRBV7-3 and TRBJ2-3; D might be TRBD2 (5 bases). The CDR3 has 13 amino acids. V dropped 2 bases and J dropped 5 bases, with 8 bases sitting between them. CDR1 and CDR2 (germline): SGHTA, FQGTGA. The CDR3 DNA follows: TGTGCCAGCAGCTTAGGTGGGAGAGATACGCAGTATTTT. It codes for CASSLGGRDTQYF.

V gene TRBV30 combines with J gene TRBJ1-5; D gene ambiguous. Trimming removed 0 bases at V and 2 bases at J, with 11 bases between. This CDR3 region has 15 residues. Per germline, CDR1 GTSNPN and CDR2 SVGIG (reference sequence). CDR3 sequence: CAWSVGKLGNQPQHF. The CDR3 coding sequence is TGTGCCTGGAGTGTGGGTAAACTGGGCAATCAGCCCCAGCATTTT.

This chain joins TRBV6-4 and TRBJ1-1; D gene ambiguous. V shed 8 bases and J shed 2 bases, with 12 bases lying between them. Looked up from germline, CDR1 is MRHNA and CDR2 is SNTAGT. This CDR3 has 13 amino acids. DNA for the CDR3: TGTGCCAGCTCCTATTCGACCAACACTGAAGCTTTCTTT. This sequence encodes CASSYSTNTEAFF.

The genes are TRBV4-3 and TRBJ2-1; 10 bases line up with TRBD2. Per the germline V gene, CDR1 is LGHNA and CDR2 is YSLEER. V dropped 4 bases and J dropped 6; count of bases not matched to a gene: 15. This CDR3 comprises 18 residues. The DNA for the CDR3 is TGCGCCAGCAGCCCCCGGGCTAGCGGGAGCGCCGGAGGCAATGAGCAGTTCTTC. Translated, it gives CASSPRASGSAGGNEQFF.